Following are 2 T cell receptor beta chains from one sample sequenced in a study of CD8 T cells in Susac syndrome. Roughly 0.5 to 1 ug RNA was reverse transcribed with random hexamers. TCRdb reprocessed the immunoSEQ multiplex PCR reads with MiXCR, giving one entry per CDR3 protein. The sample records approximately 150,000 distinct CDR3 sequences, roughly 94% being singletons. The sequenced sample consisted of CD4+ T cells from PBMCs. The receptors here all came from a human donor with multiple sclerosis.

The chain has TRBV27 and TRBJ2-1; D is uncertain. This CDR3 is 11 amino acids long. Deletions cut 9 bases from V and 9 bases from J, with 12 bases between. Germline V gene sequence: CDR1 MNHEY, CDR2 SMNVEV (reference sequence). The CDR3 nucleotides are TGTGCCAGACGACGCGGTGGTGAGCAGTTCTTC. This gives the protein CARRRGGEQFF.

The genes are TRBV30 and TRBJ2-1; no definite D call. Germline V lookup: CDR1 GTSNPN, CDR2 SVGIG (reference sequence). V was pared by 0 bases and J by 6 bases, with 6 bases between. CDR3 length: 12 amino acids. CDR3: CAWSVNTNEQFF. The CDR3 DNA follows: TGTGCCTGGAGTGTAAACACCAATGAGCAGTTCTTC.